The rows below give T cell receptor beta chains drawn from one sample of a study of T-cell memory formation after mild COVID-19. TCRdb reprocessed the 5' RACE reads via MiXCR and lists one record per CDR3 protein. Among more than 200,000 distinct CDR3 sequences listed, about 16% were seen once. The material sequenced was PBMCs or a T cell subset sorted from them (not recorded which). The receptors stem from a man aged 18 to 30 who had mild COVID-19 (a few samples of this study predate the infection). Cell type and time point are not known. Both conserved end residues are part of each CDR3. Each record gives: V gene, J gene, clone size, D gene, CDR3 protein, CDR3 DNA. The D gene is left open where the match is weak. Some rows mark clone size as missing; the rest say once, few, many or name a class of expanded clone.

TRBV7-2	TRBJ1-5	many	TRBD1	CASSMGDRDQPQHF	TGTGCCAGCAGCATGGGGGACAGGGATCAGCCCCAGCATTTT
TRBV6-1	TRBJ2-7	NA	NA	CASSEPQGYEQYF	TGTGCCAGCAGTGAACCGCAGGGCTACGAGCAGTACTTC
TRBV2	TRBJ1-1	NA	NA	CASSEVRAFF	TGTGCCAGCAGTGAAGTACGGGCTTTCTTT
TRBV6-9	TRBJ2-5	few	NA	CASIPRGRETQYF	TGTGCCAGCATTCCAAGGGGGAGGGAGACCCAGTACTTC
TRBV5-4	TRBJ1-4	few	TRBD1	CASSLPGQGHEKLFF	TGTGCCAGCAGTTTGCCGGGACAGGGACATGAAAAACTGTTTTTT
TRBV29-1	TRBJ1-1	many	NA	CSVDREWDTEAFF	TGCAGCGTTGACAGGGAATGGGACACTGAAGCTTTCTTT
TRBV21-1	TRBJ2-7	few	NA	CASSNCVRGFRYEQYF	TGTGCCAGCAGCAATTGCGTCAGGGGGTTTCGATACGAGCAGTACTTC
TRBV7-2	TRBJ2-1	once	NA	CASSSSSRGAQFF	TGTGCCAGCAGCTCCAGCTCCAGGGGCGCGCAGTTCTTC
TRBV7-2	TRBJ1-1	few	TRBD1	CASSLRDSPNEAFF	TGTGCCAGCAGCCTGCGGGACAGCCCTAACGAAGCTTTCTTT
TRBV20-1	TRBJ2-2	few	NA	CSTADPTGELFF	TGCAGTACAGCGGACCCCACCGGGGAGCTGTTTTTT
TRBV7-9	TRBJ2-3	NA	TRBD1	CASSLGDRGHTDTQYF	TGTGCCAGCAGCTTAGGGGACAGGGGGCACACAGATACGCAGTATTTT
TRBV7-3	TRBJ2-1	NA	NA	CASSLMGAATASGNEQFF	TGTGCCAGCAGCTTAATGGGGGCTGCGACAGCTAGTGGGAATGAGCAGTTCTTC
TRBV11-2	TRBJ2-5	few	NA	CASSLVGGLGETQYF	TGTGCCAGCAGCTTAGTCGGGGGCCTGGGAGAGACCCAGTACTTC
TRBV2	TRBJ1-5	NA	TRBD1	CASKQGAQDQPQHF	TGTGCCAGCAAACAGGGGGCGCAGGATCAGCCCCAGCATTTT
TRBV20-1	TRBJ2-3	NA	TRBD1	CSARMAGGTDTQYF	TGCAGTGCTAGAATGGCAGGGGGAACAGATACGCAGTATTTT
TRBV5-1	TRBJ2-5	NA	NA	CASSLPTQETQYF	TGCGCCAGCAGCTTGCCGACCCAAGAGACCCAGTACTTC
TRBV7-8	TRBJ2-7	few	NA	CASSWFHEQYF	TGTGCCAGCAGCTGGTTTCACGAGCAGTACTTC
TRBV2	TRBJ1-2	few	NA	CASRRGVEGYGYTF	TGTGCCAGCAGGCGGGGCGTAGAGGGCTATGGCTACACCTTC
TRBV7-2	TRBJ2-7	NA	TRBD2	CASSSGGAAQYF	TGTGCCAGCAGTAGCGGGGGGGCAGCGCAGTACTTC
TRBV27	TRBJ1-4	few	NA	CASSYYRRGNEKLFF	TGTGCCAGCAGCTACTACAGGAGGGGGAATGAAAAACTGTTTTTT
TRBV20-1	TRBJ1-5	NA	TRBD1	CSARDRTGGQPQHF	TGCAGTGCTAGAGACCGGACAGGAGGACAGCCCCAGCATTTT
TRBV2	TRBJ1-5	many	NA	CASNDFGNQPQHF	TGTGCCAGCAATGATTTTGGCAATCAGCCCCAGCATTTT
TRBV20-1	TRBJ1-5	few	NA	CSASKLDVGNQPQHF	TGCAGTGCTAGTAAGTTGGACGTTGGCAATCAGCCCCAGCATTTT
TRBV20-1	TRBJ1-5	NA	NA	CSARVVGQPQHF	TGCAGTGCTAGAGTGGTAGGACAGCCCCAGCATTTT
TRBV7-2	TRBJ2-4	NA	NA	CASSFGQKNIQYF	TGTGCCAGCAGCTTCGGACAGAAAAACATTCAGTACTTC
TRBV12-3/TRBV12-4	TRBJ2-5	NA	NA	CASGLGARQETQYF	TGTGCCAGCGGCTTAGGAGCCCGCCAAGAGACCCAGTACTTC
TRBV20-1	TRBJ2-3	NA	TRBD2	CSATWTSGIPDTQYF	TGCAGTGCGACCTGGACTAGCGGAATCCCAGATACGCAGTATTTT
TRBV7-9	TRBJ2-3	few	NA	CASSEVTDTQYF	TGTGCCAGCAGCGAAGTCACAGATACGCAGTATTTT
TRBV7-2	TRBJ1-6	NA	TRBD1	CASSRRQGGNSPLHF	TGTGCCAGCAGCCGTAGACAGGGGGGTAATTCACCCCTCCACTTT
TRBV12-3/TRBV12-4	TRBJ2-7	few	NA	CAVKRRGEQYF	TGTGCCGTTAAAAGGCGGGGCGAGCAGTACTTC
TRBV5-1	TRBJ2-2	NA	NA	CATNRDPGELFF	TGCGCCACCAACAGGGACCCCGGGGAGCTGTTTTTT
TRBV7-9	TRBJ2-2	NA	TRBD2	CASSHGTTGTVELFF	TGTGCCAGCAGCCACGGGACTACGGGCACCGTGGAGCTGTTTTTT
TRBV4-1	TRBJ2-7	NA	TRBD1	CASSQGQGPSYEQYF	TGCGCCAGCAGCCAAGGACAGGGACCCTCCTACGAGCAGTACTTC
TRBV5-4	TRBJ2-3	NA	TRBD1	CASSSKSGQSTDTQYF	TGTGCCAGCAGCTCAAAATCGGGACAGAGCACAGATACGCAGTATTTT
TRBV15	TRBJ1-1	once	NA	CATSRVGFGGEAFF	TGTGCCACCAGCAGAGTCGGATTCGGTGGTGAAGCTTTCTTT
TRBV20-1	TRBJ2-2	NA	NA	CSARSGPTGELFF	TGCAGTGCTAGATCGGGACCCACCGGGGAGCTGTTTTTT
TRBV20-1	TRBJ1-5	NA	NA	CSVPDLRGDNQPQHF	TGCAGTGTCCCTGACCTACGTGGGGACAATCAGCCCCAGCATTTT
TRBV11-2	TRBJ2-7	NA	NA	CASSLDLQVEYF	TGTGCCAGCAGCTTAGATCTTCAGGTGGAGTACTTC
TRBV4-3	TRBJ1-1	few	TRBD1	CASSPHSGGQGYSNTEAFF	TGCGCCAGCAGCCCACACTCTGGGGGACAGGGGTACTCGAACACTGAAGCTTTCTTT
TRBV7-2	TRBJ2-3	few	TRBD2	CASSSTRLAITDTQYF	TGTGCCAGCAGCTCGACCCGACTAGCGATCACAGATACGCAGTATTTT
TRBV20-1	TRBJ1-2	NA	NA	CSARGQTRDYGYTF	TGCAGTGCTAGAGGCCAGACTAGGGACTATGGCTACACCTTC
TRBV3-1	TRBJ1-4	few	TRBD1	CASSQSGGTGGKLFF	TGTGCCAGCAGCCAAAGTGGAGGGACAGGTGGAAAACTGTTTTTT
TRBV9	TRBJ1-3	NA	NA	CASSDLSGGNTIYF	TGTGCCAGCAGCGACCTGTCAGGTGGAAACACCATATATTTT
TRBV7-9	TRBJ1-5	few	TRBD1	CASSFWDSHQPQHF	TGTGCCAGCAGCTTCTGGGACAGTCATCAGCCCCAGCATTTT
TRBV28	TRBJ2-7	NA	NA	CASLPGPMNPEQYF	TGTGCCAGCCTGCCAGGACCGATGAACCCTGAGCAGTACTTC
TRBV28	TRBJ1-1	NA	NA	CASSFITGSYEAFF	TGTGCCAGCAGTTTCATTACAGGCAGCTATGAAGCTTTCTTT
TRBV27	TRBJ1-5	NA	NA	CASSSRDTNQPQHF	TGTGCCAGCAGTAGCCGGGACACCAATCAGCCCCAGCATTTT
TRBV20-1	TRBJ1-5	many	NA	CSAVKGKADQPQHF	TGCAGTGCGGTAAAAGGGAAGGCAGATCAGCCCCAGCATTTT
TRBV7-2	TRBJ1-6	NA	NA	CASRADTYNSPLHF	TGTGCCAGCAGGGCGGATACCTATAATTCACCCCTCCACTTT